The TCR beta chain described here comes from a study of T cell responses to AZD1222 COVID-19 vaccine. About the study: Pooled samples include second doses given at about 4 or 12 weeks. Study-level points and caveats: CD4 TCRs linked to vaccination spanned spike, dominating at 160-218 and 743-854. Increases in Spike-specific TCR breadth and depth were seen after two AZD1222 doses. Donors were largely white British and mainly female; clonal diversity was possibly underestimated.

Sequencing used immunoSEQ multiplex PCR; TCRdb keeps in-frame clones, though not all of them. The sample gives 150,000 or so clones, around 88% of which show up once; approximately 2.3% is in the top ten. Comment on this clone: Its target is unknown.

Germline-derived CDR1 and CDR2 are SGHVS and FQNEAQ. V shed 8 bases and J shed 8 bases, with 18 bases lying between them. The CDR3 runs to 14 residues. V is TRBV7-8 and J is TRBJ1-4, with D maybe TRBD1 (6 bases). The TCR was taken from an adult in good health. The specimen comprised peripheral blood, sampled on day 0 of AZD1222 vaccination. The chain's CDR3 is CASGGEQGPEKLFF. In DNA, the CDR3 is TGTGCCAGCGGGGGGGAGCAGGGGCCCGAAAAACTGTTTTTT. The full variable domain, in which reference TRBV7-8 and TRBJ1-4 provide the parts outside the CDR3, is GAGVSQSPRYKVAKRGQDVALRCDPISGHVSLFWYQQALGQGPEFLTYFQNEAQLDKSGLPSDRFFAERPEGSVSTLKIQRTQQEDSAVYLCASGGEQGPEKLFFGSGTQLSVL.